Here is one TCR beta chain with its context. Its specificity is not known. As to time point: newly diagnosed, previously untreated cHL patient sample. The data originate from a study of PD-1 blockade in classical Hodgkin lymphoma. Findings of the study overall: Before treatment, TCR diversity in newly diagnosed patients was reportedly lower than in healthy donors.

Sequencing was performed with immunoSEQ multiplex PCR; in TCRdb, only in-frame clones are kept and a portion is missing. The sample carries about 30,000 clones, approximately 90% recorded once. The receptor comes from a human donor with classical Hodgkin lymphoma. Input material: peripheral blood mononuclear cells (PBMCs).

CDR3 sequence reads: CASNLAGGTYEQYF. The CDR3 bases are TGTGCCAGCAATTTAGCGGGAGGGACCTACGAGCAGTACTTC. The chain has TRBV6-6 and TRBJ2-7; 11 positions match TRBD2. The CDR3 contains 14 residues. V lost 7 bases, J lost 2 bases, and 4 bases stayed unmatched. Germline CDR1 is MNHNY and CDR2 is SVGAGI (reference sequence).